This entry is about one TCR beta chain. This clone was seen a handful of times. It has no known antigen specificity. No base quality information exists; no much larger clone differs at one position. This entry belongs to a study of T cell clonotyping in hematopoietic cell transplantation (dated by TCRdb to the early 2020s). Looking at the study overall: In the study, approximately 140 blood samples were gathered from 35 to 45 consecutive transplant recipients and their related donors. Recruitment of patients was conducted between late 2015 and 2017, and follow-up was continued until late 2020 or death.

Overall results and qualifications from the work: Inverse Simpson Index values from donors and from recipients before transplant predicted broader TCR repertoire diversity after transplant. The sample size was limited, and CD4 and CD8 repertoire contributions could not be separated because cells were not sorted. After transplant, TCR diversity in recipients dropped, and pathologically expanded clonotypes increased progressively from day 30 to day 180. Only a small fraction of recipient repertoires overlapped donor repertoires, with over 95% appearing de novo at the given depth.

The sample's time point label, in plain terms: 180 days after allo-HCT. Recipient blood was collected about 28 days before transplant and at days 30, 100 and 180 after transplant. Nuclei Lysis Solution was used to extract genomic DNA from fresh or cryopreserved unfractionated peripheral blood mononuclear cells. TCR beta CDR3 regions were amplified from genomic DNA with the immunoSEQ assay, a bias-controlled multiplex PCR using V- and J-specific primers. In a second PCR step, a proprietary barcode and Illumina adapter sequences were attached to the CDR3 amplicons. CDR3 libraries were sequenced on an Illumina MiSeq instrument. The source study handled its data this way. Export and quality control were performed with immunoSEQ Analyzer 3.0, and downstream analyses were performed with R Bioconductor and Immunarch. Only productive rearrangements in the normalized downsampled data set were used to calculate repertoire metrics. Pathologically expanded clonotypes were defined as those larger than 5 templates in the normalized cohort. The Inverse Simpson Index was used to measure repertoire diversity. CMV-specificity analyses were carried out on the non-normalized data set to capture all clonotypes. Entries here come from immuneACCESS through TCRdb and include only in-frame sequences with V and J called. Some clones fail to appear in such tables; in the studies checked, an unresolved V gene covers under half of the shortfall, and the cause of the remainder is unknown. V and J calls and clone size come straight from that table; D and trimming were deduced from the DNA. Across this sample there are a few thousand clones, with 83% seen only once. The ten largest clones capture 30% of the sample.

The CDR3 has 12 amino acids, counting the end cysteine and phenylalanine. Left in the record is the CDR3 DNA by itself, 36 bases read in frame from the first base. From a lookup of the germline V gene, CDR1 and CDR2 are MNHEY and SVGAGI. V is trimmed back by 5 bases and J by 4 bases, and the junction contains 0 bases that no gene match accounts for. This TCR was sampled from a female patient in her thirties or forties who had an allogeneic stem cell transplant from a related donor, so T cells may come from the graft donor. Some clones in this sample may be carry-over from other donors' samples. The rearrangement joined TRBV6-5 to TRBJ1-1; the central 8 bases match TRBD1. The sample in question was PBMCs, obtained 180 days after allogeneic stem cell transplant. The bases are TGTGCCAGCAGTGGGACAGGCACTGAAGCTTTCTTT. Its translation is CASSGTGTEAFF.